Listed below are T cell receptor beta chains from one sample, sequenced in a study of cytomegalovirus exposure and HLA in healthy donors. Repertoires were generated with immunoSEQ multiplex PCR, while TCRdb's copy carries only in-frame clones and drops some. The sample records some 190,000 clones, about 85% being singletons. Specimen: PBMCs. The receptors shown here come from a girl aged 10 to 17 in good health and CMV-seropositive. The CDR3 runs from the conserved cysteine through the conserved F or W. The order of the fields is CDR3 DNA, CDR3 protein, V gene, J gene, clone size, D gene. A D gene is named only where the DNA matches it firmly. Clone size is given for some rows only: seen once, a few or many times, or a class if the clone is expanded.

DNA: TGTGCCAGCAAGGGACAGGGTGTGGGCAATGAGCAGTTCTTC
CDR3: CASKGQGVGNEQFF
V: TRBV25-1
J: TRBJ2-1
size: -
D: TRBD1

DNA: TGTGCCAGCAGCTTTCGTCGGGGACTTAGGGGGCCCCTCCAAGAGACCCAGTACTTC
CDR3: CASSFRRGLRGPLQETQYF
V: TRBV11-2
J: TRBJ2-5
size: -
D: -

DNA: TGTGCCAGCAGTCTGCCAGGGACTGGAAACACCATATATTTT
CDR3: CASSLPGTGNTIYF
V: TRBV25-1
J: TRBJ1-3
size: once
D: -

DNA: TGTGCCAGCAAAGCCGGAGGGGCCTACAATGAGCAGTTCTTC
CDR3: CASKAGGAYNEQFF
V: TRBV6-5
J: TRBJ2-1
size: -
D: -

DNA: TGTGCCAGTAGTATAGGAACCGGGAGGTACAATGAGCAGTTCTTC
CDR3: CASSIGTGRYNEQFF
V: TRBV19
J: TRBJ2-1
size: -
D: TRBD2

DNA: TGTGCCAGCAGCCAAGAAAACCCGGGACACTTCTACACCGGGGAGCTGTTTTTT
CDR3: CASSQENPGHFYTGELFF
V: TRBV14
J: TRBJ2-2
size: -
D: -

DNA: TGTGCCAGCAGCTCCGACGCGACAGGTTATGTCTATGGCTACACCTTC
CDR3: CASSSDATGYVYGYTF
V: TRBV7-9
J: TRBJ1-2
size: -
D: -

DNA: TGTGCTAGTGGTTTGGCCCCGGGAGGAGAGACCCAGTACTTC
CDR3: CASGLAPGGETQYF
V: TRBV12-5
J: TRBJ2-5
size: -
D: TRBD2

DNA: TGTGCCAGCAGTTACTGGACCGGGACAGGGAGCCACGAGCAGTACTTC
CDR3: CASSYWTGTGSHEQYF
V: TRBV6-5
J: TRBJ2-7
size: few
D: TRBD1

DNA: TGTGCCATTTCCCGGGAAGACACAGATACGCAGTATTTT
CDR3: CAISREDTDTQYF
V: TRBV7-7
J: TRBJ2-3
size: few
D: -

DNA: TGTGCCAGCAAGAGCGGGAGCAGGGAGACCCAGTACTTC
CDR3: CASKSGSRETQYF
V: TRBV7-9
J: TRBJ2-5
size: -
D: TRBD2

DNA: TGCGCCAGCAGCCAAAAGACAGGGTGGATGAACACTGAAGCTTTCTTT
CDR3: CASSQKTGWMNTEAFF
V: TRBV4-3
J: TRBJ1-1
size: -
D: TRBD1

DNA: TGTGCCAGCAGCTTCCCCGGGACAGTCTACAATGAGCAGTTCTTC
CDR3: CASSFPGTVYNEQFF
V: TRBV7-9
J: TRBJ2-1
size: -
D: TRBD1

DNA: TGCGCCAGCAGCCAAAAGGGACTACTCCTATACAATGAGCAGTTCTTC
CDR3: CASSQKGLLLYNEQFF
V: TRBV4-1
J: TRBJ2-1
size: -
D: TRBD2

DNA: TGTGCCAGTAGCCTGACTAGCGGGAGTTTTAATGAGCAGTTCTTC
CDR3: CASSLTSGSFNEQFF
V: TRBV19
J: TRBJ2-1
size: -
D: TRBD2

DNA: TGTGCCAGCAGCTTAGCGGTCATCATAGGGGAAGGATCACCCCTCCACTTT
CDR3: CASSLAVIIGEGSPLHF
V: TRBV11-2
J: TRBJ1-6
size: -
D: -

DNA: TGCGCCAGCAGTGAACTACTAGCGGGAGCGGGGGGGGCCAAAAACATTCAGTACTTC
CDR3: CASSELLAGAGGAKNIQYF
V: TRBV10-2
J: TRBJ2-4
size: -
D: TRBD2

DNA: TGTGCCAGCAGCCAGGCGAGCGGGAGCTCCTACAATGAGCAGTTCTTC
CDR3: CASSQASGSSYNEQFF
V: TRBV4-2
J: TRBJ2-1
size: -
D: TRBD2

DNA: TGTGCCAGCAGCTGGTGGAGTATCACAGATACGCAGTATTTT
CDR3: CASSWWSITDTQYF
V: TRBV13
J: TRBJ2-3
size: -
D: -

DNA: TGTGCCAGCAGCTCCGGGATAAGCGGCTATGGCTACACCTTC
CDR3: CASSSGISGYGYTF
V: TRBV7-3
J: TRBJ1-2
size: -
D: -

DNA: TGCGCCAGCAGTGAGTCGGGACAGATCTACGAGCAGTACTTC
CDR3: CASSESGQIYEQYF
V: TRBV10-1
J: TRBJ2-7
size: -
D: TRBD1

DNA: TGTGCCAGCAGTCCGTTCCTGGGCCCTTCCTACGAGCAGTACTTC
CDR3: CASSPFLGPSYEQYF
V: TRBV6-5
J: TRBJ2-7
size: -
D: -

DNA: TGTGCCAGCAGCGCTGGAGCGGCGATCTCCTACGAGCAGTACTTC
CDR3: CASSAGAAISYEQYF
V: TRBV9
J: TRBJ2-7
size: -
D: -

DNA: TGTGCCAGTTCACCCCACAGGGTGAGCAATCAGCCCCAGCATTTT
CDR3: CASSPHRVSNQPQHF
V: TRBV19
J: TRBJ1-5
size: -
D: -

DNA: TGTGCCAGCAATCGACTAGTCTCCGGGGAGCTGTTTTTT
CDR3: CASNRLVSGELFF
V: TRBV11-2
J: TRBJ2-2
size: -
D: -

DNA: TGTGCCAGCTCACCTAACCAACTAGCGGGAAAAGAGACCCAGTACTTC
CDR3: CASSPNQLAGKETQYF
V: TRBV18
J: TRBJ2-5
size: few
D: TRBD2